The 13 T cell receptor beta chains given below trace back to one sample, sequenced in a study of OX40 agonist ivuxolimab in advanced cancers. The repertoire was sequenced with immunoSEQ multiplex PCR; TCRdb's copy has only in-frame clones and lacks some. The sample consists of about 86,000 clones, approximately 90% of them appearing once. The sample here was CD4+ or CD8+ T cells sorted from blood, taken in a trial of the OX40 agonist ivuxolimab. Receptors originate from an adult with an advanced solid tumor such as melanoma, head and neck, liver or kidney cancer.

The chain joins TRBV4-2 to TRBJ2-7; D not resolved. This CDR3 is 13 amino acids long. V was trimmed by 1 base and J by 3 bases, leaving 7 bases between them. Germline CDR1 reads LGHNA; CDR2 reads YNFKEQ. The CDR3: CASSQGSVYEQYF. The DNA of the CDR3 is TGTGCCAGCAGCCAAGGATCGGTCTACGAGCAGTACTTC.

In DNA form, the CDR3 reads TGTGCCAGCAGTCCCTTACGGACTGCGGGGACTGAAGCTTTCTTT. Its translation is CASSPLRTAGTEAFF. The V gene is TRBV14, the J gene TRBJ1-1; D not resolved. The CDR3 contains 15 residues. V lost 6 bases, J lost 5 bases, and 19 bases lay in between. The V gene's germline CDR1 is SGHDN and CDR2 FVKESK.

The chain carries TRBV11-1 and TRBJ1-3; the D is unclear. The CDR3 extends over 15 amino acids. CDR1 is SGHAT and CDR2 is FQDESV in the germline V gene (reference sequence). Between the trimmed V and J ends, which lost 8 bases and 0 bases, there was a span of 14 bases. Here the CDR3 reads CASRRPGTSGNTIYF. The CDR3 DNA reads as TGTGCCAGCCGACGACCGGGAACCTCTGGAAACACCATATATTTT.

The chain combines TRBV11-2 with TRBJ2-5, with unresolved D. Germline V CDR1 and CDR2: SGHAT, FQNNGV. This CDR3 is 13 amino acids long. Deletions cut 3 bases from V and 0 bases from J, with 5 bases between. The CDR3 here is CASSFQYQETQYF. In DNA, the CDR3 is TGTGCCAGCAGCTTTCAATACCAAGAGACCCAGTACTTC. Supplemented by reference TRBV11-2 and TRBJ2-5, the full variable domain reads EAGVAQSPRYKIIEKRQSVAFWCNPISGHATLYWYQQILGQGPKLLIQFQNNGVVDDSQLPKDRFSAERLKGVDSTLKIQPAKLEDSAVYLCASSFQYQETQYFGPGTRLLVL.

The chain has TRBV7-9 and TRBJ1-4; 9 positions agree with TRBD1. This CDR3 comprises 17 residues. Trimming at V came to 1 base and at J to 5 bases, leaving 8 bases not matched to a gene. Per the germline V gene, CDR1 is SEHNR and CDR2 is FQNEAQ (reference sequence). The CDR3 DNA follows: TGTGCCAGCAGCTTAGGGGTTGGTGGACAGGGGAATGAAAAACTGTTTTTT. Translation gives CASSLGVGGQGNEKLFF.

This chain joins TRBV6-5 and TRBJ2-2, with D hard to call. CDR3 size: 14 residues. Germline CDR1 reads MNHEY; CDR2 reads SVGAGI. Between the trimmed V and J ends, which lost 5 bases and 4 bases, there was a span of 11 bases. CDR3 amino acids: CASSPLAPTGELFF. The DNA for the CDR3 is TGTGCCAGCAGTCCCCTCGCCCCCACCGGGGAGCTGTTTTTT.

J is TRBJ1-6 and V is TRBV6-6, with D perhaps matching TRBD1 (6 bases). Per germline, CDR1 MNHNY and CDR2 SVGAGI (reference sequence). This CDR3 spans 13 amino acids. V shed 5 bases and J shed 8 bases, with 10 bases lying between them. The CDR3 spells CASSKNRDSPLHF. DNA of the CDR3: TGTGCCAGCAGTAAAAACAGGGATTCACCCCTCCACTTT.

The chain couples TRBV14 to TRBJ2-1, with D possibly matching TRBD2 (6 bases). The CDR3 consists of 15 residues. The germline gives CDR1 SGHDN, CDR2 FVKESK. Trimming removed 1 base from V and 4 bases from J, with 11 bases in between. As DNA, the CDR3 is TGTGCCAGCAGCCAAGTGGGAGGATATTACAATGAGCAGTTCTTC. Protein sequence: CASSQVGGYYNEQFF.

The V gene is TRBV5-5, the J gene TRBJ2-1, with TRBD1 matching 10 bases. The CDR3 spans 15 residues. With V trimmed by 0 bases and J by 8 bases, 5 bases remained unmatched. Germline-derived CDR1 and CDR2 are SGHKS and YYEKEE (reference sequence). This chain's CDR3 is CASSLEGQGFDEQFF. In DNA form, the CDR3 reads TGTGCCAGCAGCTTGGAGGGACAGGGGTTCGATGAGCAGTTCTTC.

The CDR3 sequence is CASSMRQGSYNEQFF. The CDR3 bases are TGTGCCAGCAGCATGAGACAGGGCTCCTACAATGAGCAGTTCTTC. The chain combines TRBV9 with TRBJ2-1; 7 bases agree with TRBD1. This CDR3 spans 15 amino acids. Germline V lookup: CDR1 SGDLS, CDR2 YYNGEE. The J segment lost 0 bases and the V segment lost 4 bases, leaving 4 bases of the junction unmatched.

V usage is TRBV7-9 and J usage is TRBJ2-2, with D perhaps TRBD1 or TRBD2 (5 bases each). The CDR3 runs to 14 residues. V lost 3 bases, J lost 13 bases, and 18 bases lay in between. Germline V gene lookup returns CDR1 SEHNR and CDR2 FQNEAQ (reference sequence). This CDR3 reads CASSFPGRISRLFF. Here the CDR3 DNA reads TGTGCCAGCAGCTTCCCGGGACGGATTTCACGGCTGTTTTTT.

This clone has only one observation. The chain couples TRBV7-9 to TRBJ2-5, with TRBD1 as a possible D gene (5 bases). The J call may be in error: the DNA end matches TRBJ2-7 better. Per the germline V gene, CDR1 is SEHNR and CDR2 is FQNEAQ (reference sequence). CDR3 length: 16 amino acids. DNA for the CDR3: TGTGCCAGCAGCTTAACGTTCAGCCAGGGTTCCTACGAGCAGTACTTC. The encoded protein is CASSLTFSQGSYEQYF.

The chain joins TRBV5-1 to TRBJ2-5, with 7 bases that match TRBD1. V was pared by 2 bases and J by 5 bases, with 9 bases of the junction left unmatched. Germline CDR1 is SGHRS and CDR2 is YFSETQ. The CDR3 has 15 amino acids. The CDR3 DNA reads TGCGCCAGCAGCTTCACACCGACAGGGCGGGAGACCCAGTACTTC. Its translation: CASSFTPTGRETQYF.